A single sample gave rise to the 26 T cell receptor beta chains below, sequenced in a study of OX40 agonist ivuxolimab in advanced cancers. Here immunoSEQ multiplex PCR was the method, and the copy in TCRdb shows in-frame clones only, minus some. Among some 74,000 clones listed, approximately 85% were seen once. The specimen comprised CD4+ or CD8+ T cells sorted from blood, sampled in a trial of the OX40 agonist ivuxolimab. These TCRs come from an adult with an advanced solid tumor such as melanoma, head and neck, liver or kidney cancer.

The rearrangement joins TRBV6-6 to TRBJ1-4; D ambiguous. Germline V lookup: CDR1 MNHNY, CDR2 SVGAGI (reference sequence). V gave up 2 bases and J gave up 3 bases, with 13 bases separating them. CDR3 length equals 16 residues. This CDR3 reads CASSYRSGKSNEKLFF. CDR3 sequence (DNA): TGTGCCAGCAGTTACAGGTCTGGGAAGTCTAATGAAAAACTGTTTTTT.

The rearrangement joins TRBV11-2 to TRBJ1-4, with 7 bases aligning to TRBD1. The V segment lost 3 bases and the J segment 7 bases; nucleotides outside the gene matches: 5. This CDR3 region has 14 residues. Germline CDR1 and CDR2: SGHAT and FQNNGV. CDR3 region: CASSFDRASEKLFF. The CDR3 region has the DNA TGTGCCAGCAGCTTTGACAGGGCGAGTGAAAAACTGTTTTTT. Variable domain in full (rest from reference TRBV11-2 and TRBJ1-4): EAGVAQSPRYKIIEKRQSVAFWCNPISGHATLYWYQQILGQGPKLLIQFQNNGVVDDSQLPKDRFSAERLKGVDSTLKIQPAKLEDSAVYLCASSFDRASEKLFFGSGTQLSVL.

The chain employs TRBV10-2 and TRBJ2-7, with 10 bases aligning to TRBD1. Germline CDR1 and CDR2: WSHSY and SAAADI. The CDR3 has 16 amino acids. Germline trimming cut 0 bases from V and 4 bases from J; bases unmatched to any gene: 6. CDR3 nucleotide sequence: TGCGCCAGCAGTGAGTCGGGGCGACAGGGGGCTTACGAGCAGTACTTC. It specifies CASSESGRQGAYEQYF.

This rearrangement joins TRBV11-3 to TRBJ2-7; D uncertain. The CDR3 loop spans 13 amino acids. Germline CDR1 is SGHNT and CDR2 is YENEEA. The V and J ends lost 4 bases and 4 bases respectively, with 11 bases between them. The CDR3 region is CASSSRLLYEQYF. CDR3 bases: TGTGCCAGCAGCTCTCGACTGCTGTACGAGCAGTACTTC.

The chain combines TRBV28 with TRBJ2-4; 8 bases fit TRBD2. Per germline, CDR1 MDHEN and CDR2 SYDVKM. Losses at the gene ends were 5 bases for V and 0 bases for J; bases not matched to a gene: 6. This CDR3 spans 16 amino acids. For the CDR3, the DNA is TGTGCCAGCAGTCTGACTAGCGTGATAGCCAAAAACATTCAGTACTTC. Translating gives CASSLTSVIAKNIQYF.

J is TRBJ1-1 and V is TRBV10-3; D may be TRBD1 (6 bases). The V and J ends lost 6 bases and 2 bases respectively, with 13 bases between them. Germline values: CDR1 ENHRY, CDR2 SYGVKD. The CDR3 length is 14 residues. The CDR3 protein is CAIREGGLNTEAFF. The CDR3 DNA follows: TGTGCCATCAGGGAGGGGGGACTCAACACTGAAGCTTTCTTT.

The rearrangement links TRBV18 to TRBJ2-5; tentatively, D is TRBD2 (6 bases). V lost 3 bases to trimming and J lost 2 bases, with 16 bases between them. The CDR3 has 16 amino acids. Germline assignment: CDR1 KGHSH and CDR2 LQKENI. The CDR3 sequence is CASSPNEGGGQETQYF. The CDR3, as DNA: TGTGCCAGCTCACCTAACGAAGGTGGAGGGCAAGAGACCCAGTACTTC.

J is TRBJ1-1 and V is TRBV28; a possible D gene is TRBD1 (5 bases). Germline-derived CDR1 and CDR2 are MDHEN and SYDVKM. The CDR3 extends over 13 amino acids. The V gene lost 4 bases and the J gene lost 4 bases, with 10 bases spanning the gap. The CDR3 spells CASSSQGGTEAFF. CDR3 bases: TGTGCCAGCAGTTCGCAGGGTGGCACTGAAGCTTTCTTT.

V usage is TRBV18 and J usage is TRBJ2-1; a weak D match, TRBD1 (5 bases). The CDR3 loop spans 13 amino acids. V lost 3 bases and J 12 bases, leaving 15 bases between the germline ends. Germline lookup yields CDR1 KGHSH and CDR2 LQKENI. The CDR3 spells CASSPKAGSWQFF. CDR3 DNA: TGTGCCAGCTCACCTAAAGCAGGGTCCTGGCAGTTCTTC. Combining the CDR3 with reference TRBV18 and TRBJ2-1 gives the whole variable domain NAGVMQNPRHLVRRRGQEARLRCSPMKGHSHVYWYRQLPEEGLKFMVYLQKENIIDESGMPKERFSAEFPKEGPSILRIQQVVRGDSAAYFCASSPKAGSWQFFGPGTRLTVL.

This clone was seen only a few times. CDR3 loop: CASSSGQVGLEQYF. The CDR3 DNA follows: TGTGCCAGCAGCTCGGGACAGGTGGGTCTCGAGCAGTACTTC. This chain links TRBV5-5 with TRBJ2-7; 8 positions agree with TRBD1. The CDR3 loop spans 14 amino acids. Germline V gene sequence: CDR1 SGHKS, CDR2 YYEKEE (reference sequence). V trimming: 3 bases; J trimming: 6 bases; junction bases outside the gene matches: 8.

V is TRBV7-6 and J is TRBJ2-3; 7 nucleotides match TRBD1. Germline V gene sequence: CDR1 SGHVS, CDR2 FNYEAQ. J was trimmed by 2 bases and V by 5 bases; bases with no gene match: 13. The CDR3 runs to 17 residues. CDR3 DNA sequence: TGTGCCAGCAGCGCGAGACCAGGACAGGAGTCCACAGATACGCAGTATTTT. Translating it yields CASSARPGQESTDTQYF.

This rearrangement joins TRBV23-1 to TRBJ2-5, with D possibly called TRBD1 or TRBD2 (5 bases each). Being an ORF, TRBV23-1 has a function that is uncertain. Between the trimmed V and J ends, which lost 11 bases and 3 bases, there was a span of 16 bases. The CDR3 runs to 13 residues. The CDR3 spells CAPVPGRKETQYF. In nucleotides, the CDR3 is TGCGCCCCAGTCCCGGGACGGAAAGAGACCCAGTACTTC.

The V call is TRBV5-1, the J call TRBJ2-2; the D is unclear. Trimming stripped 0 bases from V and 6 bases from J, with 3 bases between. Per the germline V gene, CDR1 is SGHRS and CDR2 is YFSETQ. This CDR3 contains 12 residues. As DNA, the CDR3 is TGCGCCAGCAGCTTGGTGCCCGGGGAGCTGTTTTTT. It translates to CASSLVPGELFF.

This chain uses TRBV19 with TRBJ2-7, with D perhaps TRBD1 (6 bases). Germline CDR1 LNHDA, CDR2 SQIVND (reference sequence). V lost 6 bases and J lost 2, with 14 bases in between. The CDR3 totals 14 residues. The CDR3 here is CASRTGSPTYEQYF. The DNA of the CDR3 is TGTGCCAGTAGGACAGGTTCCCCAACCTACGAGCAGTACTTC.

The table lists this clone with a few counts. The chain employs TRBV30 and TRBJ1-2; no clear D. This CDR3 spans 12 amino acids. V lost 3 bases and J 9 bases, leaving 14 bases between the germline ends. Germline assignment: CDR1 GTSNPN and CDR2 SVGIG (reference sequence). CDR3 protein: CAWSPGVGRYTF. In DNA, the CDR3 is TGTGCCTGGAGCCCGGGAGTAGGGCGCTACACCTTC.

The rearrangement uses TRBV27 and TRBJ2-3, with a weak D call TRBD2 (5 bases). In germline, CDR1 is MNHEY, CDR2 SMNVEV (reference sequence). The CDR3 covers 15 residues. With 2 bases removed from V and 8 bases from J, the gap between germline ends came to 17 bases. The CDR3 coding sequence is TGTGCCAGCAGTTTAAGTAGACTACCATGGGGTACGCAGTATTTT. It encodes CASSLSRLPWGTQYF.

The chain uses TRBV5-5 and TRBJ2-6; D call uncertain. This CDR3 is built from 14 residues. Germline V gene lookup returns CDR1 SGHKS and CDR2 YYEKEE (reference sequence). Deletions cut 3 bases from V and 5 bases from J, with 9 bases between. CDR3: CASSSLEWANVLTF. The CDR3 DNA reads TGTGCCAGCAGCTCCCTAGAGTGGGCCAACGTCCTGACTTTC.

The gene calls are TRBV14 and TRBJ2-7, with 7 bases that match TRBD1. Germline V gives CDR1 SGHDN, CDR2 FVKESK. This CDR3 region has 16 residues. J was trimmed by 5 bases and V by 4 bases; bases with no gene match: 14. The CDR3 loop is CASSPHKQGFKDEQYF. The CDR3, as DNA: TGTGCCAGCAGCCCACACAAACAGGGGTTCAAAGACGAGCAGTACTTC. The full variable domain, in which reference TRBV14 and TRBJ2-7 provide the parts outside the CDR3, is EAGVTQFPSHSVIEKGQTVTLRCDPISGHDNLYWYRRVMGKEIKFLLHFVKESKQDESGMPNNRFLAERTGGTYSTLKVQPAELEDSGVYFCASSPHKQGFKDEQYFGPGTRLTVT.

The gene calls are TRBV27 and TRBJ2-2; the match to TRBD2 covers 13 bases. V lost 1 base and J lost 6; bases outside the gene matches: 5. Germline CDR1 and CDR2: MNHEY and SMNVEV (reference sequence). The CDR3 spans 17 residues. Written as DNA, the CDR3 is TGTGCCAGCAGTTTATGGGGGGGACTAGCGGGATCCGGGGAGCTGTTTTTT. This sequence encodes CASSLWGGLAGSGELFF.

This chain links TRBV5-1 with TRBJ2-5; no reliable D call. The CDR3 covers 14 residues. V lost 0 bases and J 5 bases, leaving 11 bases between the germline ends. CDR1 is SGHRS, CDR2 YFSETQ, per germline. CDR3 sequence: CASSLVGFRETQYF. The CDR3 DNA is TGCGCCAGCAGCTTGGTTGGCTTCAGGGAGACCCAGTACTTC.

The chain combines TRBV27 with TRBJ2-3; D is uncertain. The V gene's germline CDR1 is MNHEY and CDR2 SMNVEV (reference sequence). Between the trimmed V and J ends, which lost 2 bases and 7 bases, there was a span of 4 bases. The CDR3 sequence is 11 residues long. CDR3 DNA: TGTGCCAGCAGTTTAACCTATACGCAGTATTTT. Protein: CASSLTYTQYF.

This clone was picked up one time. The chain employs TRBV7-9 and TRBJ2-1, with D tentatively TRBD2 (6 bases). Looked up from germline, CDR1 is SEHNR and CDR2 is FQNEAQ (reference sequence). The V end was cut by 5 bases, the J end by 5 bases, with 19 bases between. This CDR3 spans 16 amino acids. CDR3 residues: CASSPTGWRGNNEQFF. The CDR3 DNA reads TGTGCCAGCAGCCCCACCGGTTGGCGGGGCAACAATGAGCAGTTCTTC.

The rearrangement joins TRBV4-1 to TRBJ1-2; D is possibly TRBD1 (5 bases). V lost 1 base and J lost 2, with 11 bases in between. The germline gives CDR1 MGHRA, CDR2 YSYEKL. CDR3 length equals 15 residues. The DNA of the CDR3 is TGCGCCAGCAGCCAAGGTTATAGACAGAACTATGGCTACACCTTC. Translated, it gives CASSQGYRQNYGYTF.

The rearrangement links TRBV4-2 to TRBJ2-3; TRBD1 matches at 9 bases. The V and J ends lost 0 bases and 5 bases, in that order; junction bases with no gene match: 9. The CDR3 is made up of 17 amino acids. The V gene's germline CDR1 is LGHNA and CDR2 YNFKEQ. In DNA, the CDR3 is TGTGCCAGCAGCCAAGATCTTCGGGGACAGGGTGGAGATACGCAGTATTTT. Its protein product is CASSQDLRGQGGDTQYF.

This clone was counted once. V gene TRBV28 combines with J gene TRBJ1-3, with D unclear. The length of the CDR3 is 17 residues. Germline V gene sequence: CDR1 MDHEN, CDR2 SYDVKM. V lost 6 bases to trimming and J lost 0 bases, with 18 bases between them. In DNA, the CDR3 is TGTGCCAGCAGCCCTCCGGATCTCGCGTCCTCTGGAAACACCATATATTTT. Residues: CASSPPDLASSGNTIYF.

The J gene is TRBJ2-1, the V gene TRBV15; D may be TRBD2 (5 bases). The germline CDR1 and CDR2 sequences are LNHNV and YYDKDF (reference sequence). Trimming shortened V by 4 bases and J by 10 bases, and 23 bases separated the two germline ends. The CDR3 extends over 16 amino acids. This CDR3 is CATSKRSRSDLEEQFF. CDR3 nucleotide sequence: TGTGCCACCAGCAAGCGGTCCCGATCGGATTTGGAAGAGCAGTTCTTC.